This section outlines one T cell receptor (beta chain) sequence together with its context. Antigen: not known. The data are from a study of shared clonotypes between healthy human individuals. The CDR3 runs 14 residues. The germline CDR1 and CDR2 sequences are MNHEY and SVGAGI. Study findings and constraints: Richness estimates generally favored naive over memory subsets. The four-donor shared clonotypes exceeded non-shared clonotypes in generation probability, with non-shared ones scoring lower. Between a few donors, naive CD4 clonotypes were shared at a level of about 5%.

Deep was the level used in running the assay. Assay used: immunoSEQ multiplex PCR; TCRdb lists only in-frame clones, some missing. The repertoire holds about 520,000 clones, around 96% seen once, with approximately 0.06% in the top ten. The clonotype was recovered from a woman aged 30 to 39 in good health. Sequences were obtained from naive CD4+ T cells sorted from blood. The subset: CD45RA+ positively selected. This chain connects TRBV6-5 to TRBJ2-5; 7 nucleotides line up with TRBD1. The J call is uncertain, as TRBJ2-7 better fits the DNA end. CDR3 amino acids: CASSYRGQAYEQYF. CDR3 DNA: TGTGCCAGCAGTTACCGTGGACAGGCTTACGAGCAGTACTTC.